Shown below are 16 T cell receptor beta chains from a single sample sequenced in a study of blood T cell repertoires in COVID-19. This table comes from immunoSEQ multiplex PCR, and its TCRdb copy is limited to in-frame clones, with some not included. The profile shows 100,000 to 150,000 clones, less than 90% of them singletons. Sample: peripheral blood. These receptors were taken from a young woman who had recovered from COVID-19.

The gene calls are TRBV27 and TRBJ1-5; 11 bases align to TRBD1. CDR3 length: 16 residues. Germline V gives CDR1 MNHEY, CDR2 SMNVEV (reference sequence). V lost 3 bases, J lost 4 bases, and 5 bases stayed unmatched. In nucleotides, the CDR3 is TGTGCCAGCAGTTTCCAAGGACAGGGGGCAAATCAGCCCCAGCATTTT. It translates to CASSFQGQGANQPQHF.

The chain recombines TRBV7-3 with TRBJ2-3; 7 nucleotides agree with TRBD1. Unmatched junction bases numbered 16, after V lost 4 bases and J lost 6 bases. Looked up from germline, CDR1 is SGHTA and CDR2 is FQGTGA. CDR3 size: 17 residues. CDR3 loop: CASSSTGQALTRDTQYF. The CDR3 DNA reads as TGTGCCAGCAGCTCCACTGGACAGGCTCTTACCCGGGATACGCAGTATTTT.

The V and J genes are TRBV27 and TRBJ2-3; 8 nucleotides line up with TRBD2. This CDR3 has 16 residues. In germline, CDR1 is MNHEY, CDR2 SMNVEV (reference sequence). Losses at the gene ends were 5 bases for V and 0 bases for J; bases not matched to a gene: 7. The CDR3 is CASSPRGGPSTDTQYF. The DNA for the CDR3 is TGTGCCAGCAGTCCCCGGGGGGGCCCAAGCACAGATACGCAGTATTTT.

This clone was picked up a small number of times. The V gene is TRBV20-1, the J gene TRBJ1-2; no reliable D call. V was trimmed by 7 bases and J by 4 bases, leaving 10 bases between them. The length of the CDR3 is 11 residues. CDR1 and CDR2 from the germline V gene are DFQATT and SNEGSKA (reference sequence). CDR3 DNA: TGCAGTGGGCCAGGTAGCTATGGCTACACCTTC. Translation gives CSGPGSYGYTF.

The gene calls are TRBV6-5 and TRBJ2-7; TRBD2 agrees at 9 bases. This CDR3 has 14 amino acids. The germline V gene encodes CDR1 MNHEY and CDR2 SVGAGI. Germline trimming cut 9 bases from V and 4 bases from J; bases unmatched to any gene: 10. CDR3 sequence: CASDEAGGKYEQYF. CDR3 nucleotide sequence: TGTGCCAGTGACGAAGCGGGAGGTAAATACGAGCAGTACTTC.

The V call is TRBV7-9, the J call TRBJ2-3, with TRBD2 matching over 7 bases. The V gene end was trimmed by 5 bases and the J gene end by 2 bases; junction bases not matched to a gene: 4. Germline assignment: CDR1 SEHNR and CDR2 FQNEAQ (reference sequence). This CDR3 contains 14 residues. CDR3: CASSPSGHTDTQYF. The CDR3 DNA sequence: TGTGCCAGCAGCCCTAGCGGCCACACAGATACGCAGTATTTT.

The chain has TRBV30 and TRBJ2-1; D not resolved. The CDR3 is made up of 13 amino acids. Trimming stripped 6 bases from V and 1 base from J, with 10 bases between. Germline V gives CDR1 GTSNPN, CDR2 SVGIG (reference sequence). CDR3 sequence reads: CACFGLSYNEQFF. The CDR3 nucleotides read TGTGCCTGCTTTGGGCTATCCTACAATGAGCAGTTCTTC.

The chain recombines TRBV2 with TRBJ2-1, with TRBD2 matching 10 bases. V lost 5 bases and J lost 7; bases outside the gene matches: 8. The germline V gene has CDR1 SNHLY and CDR2 FYNNEI. The CDR3 has 15 amino acids. The CDR3 region has the DNA TGTGCCAGCAGTCTACTAGCGGGACCTACGAATGAGCAGTTCTTC. This sequence encodes CASSLLAGPTNEQFF.

The J gene is TRBJ1-2, the V gene TRBV5-1; a possible D gene is TRBD1 (5 bases). V dropped 3 bases and J dropped 3 bases, with 18 bases sitting between them. The CDR3 consists of 16 residues. Germline V CDR1 and CDR2: SGHRS, YFSETQ. CDR3 bases: TGCGCCAGCAGCTCGGGCGCTGGGGGGTCCTACTATGGCTACACCTTC. Translated, it gives CASSSGAGGSYYGYTF.

The chain employs TRBV6-5 and TRBJ2-4, with TRBD1 identical over 8 bases. This CDR3 spans 13 amino acids. V trimming: 6 bases; J trimming: 8 bases; junction bases outside the gene matches: 6. In germline, CDR1 is MNHEY, CDR2 SVGAGI. Here the CDR3 reads CASSYTTGDIQYF. CDR3 bases: TGTGCCAGCAGCTACACGACAGGGGACATTCAGTACTTC.

The chain is built from TRBV9 and TRBJ2-7, with TRBD1 as a possible D gene (6 bases). The CDR3 is 15 amino acids. Germline CDR1 reads SGDLS; CDR2 reads YYNGEE. The V end lost 0 bases, the J end lost 4 bases, and 14 bases lay between the germline ends. The CDR3 DNA is TGTGCCAGCAGCGTAGCTCAGGACAGAGCATACGAGCAGTACTTC. Translated: CASSVAQDRAYEQYF.

The chain joins TRBV11-2 to TRBJ2-5; D unclear. CDR3 length: 13 residues. CDR1 and CDR2 from the germline V gene are SGHAT and FQNNGV. Between the trimmed V and J ends, which lost 6 bases and 5 bases, there was a span of 13 bases. The CDR3 DNA is TGTGCCAGCAGGCCGTTCATCGGGGAGACCCAGTACTTC. Its translation is CASRPFIGETQYF.

The rearrangement links TRBV12-3 or TRBV12-4 to TRBJ1-1; no clear D gene. The CDR3 runs to 13 residues. The V end was cut by 8 bases, the J end by 0 bases, with 10 bases between. CDR3 in amino acids: CASADRVNTEAFF. DNA of the CDR3: TGTGCCAGCGCCGACCGGGTGAACACTGAAGCTTTCTTT.

This clone was detected many times. This chain's CDR3 is CASSGGPGTSGTGELFF. The DNA of the CDR3 is TGTGCCAGCAGTGGGGGGCCCGGGACTAGCGGTACCGGGGAGCTGTTTTTT. The chain has TRBV6-1 and TRBJ2-2; 11 bases are a match to TRBD2. CDR3 length: 17 amino acids. After removal of 4 bases from V and 5 bases from J, the junction contained 9 bases not matched to a gene. Germline loops: CDR1 MNHNS, CDR2 SASEGT.

The V gene is TRBV5-1, the J gene TRBJ2-3; 7 bases map to TRBD1. After removal of 6 bases from V and 2 bases from J, the junction contained 6 bases not matched to a gene. CDR1 is SGHRS, CDR2 YFSETQ, per germline. There are 14 residues in the CDR3. CDR3 sequence: CASTDGQATDTQYF. In nucleotides, the CDR3 is TGCGCCAGCACCGACGGACAGGCCACAGATACGCAGTATTTT.

The rearrangement links TRBV30 to TRBJ2-3; 9 bases fit TRBD1. The CDR3 length is 15 residues. Trimming removed 2 bases from V and 2 bases from J; junction bases left unmatched: 5. CDR1 is GTSNPN, CDR2 SVGIG, per germline (reference sequence). Written as DNA, the CDR3 is TGTGCCTGGAGTCCGGGACAGGGTCCCACAGATACGCAGTATTTT. Translating gives CAWSPGQGPTDTQYF.